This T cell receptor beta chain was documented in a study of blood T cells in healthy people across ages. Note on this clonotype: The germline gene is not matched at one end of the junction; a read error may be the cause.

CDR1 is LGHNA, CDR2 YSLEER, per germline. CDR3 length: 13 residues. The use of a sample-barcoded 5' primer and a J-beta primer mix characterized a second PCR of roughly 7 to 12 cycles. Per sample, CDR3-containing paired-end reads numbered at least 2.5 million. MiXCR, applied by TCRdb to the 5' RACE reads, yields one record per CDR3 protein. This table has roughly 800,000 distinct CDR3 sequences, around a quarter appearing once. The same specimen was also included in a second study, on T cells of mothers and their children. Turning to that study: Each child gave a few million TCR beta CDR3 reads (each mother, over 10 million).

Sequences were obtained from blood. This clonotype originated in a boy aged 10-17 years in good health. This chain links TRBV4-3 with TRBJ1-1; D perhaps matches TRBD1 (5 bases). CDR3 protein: CASSQAQDTEPFF. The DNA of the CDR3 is TGCGCCAGCAGCCAAGCACAGGACACTGAACCTTTCTTT.